This is a list of T cell receptor beta chains from one sample in a study of T cell changes during pregnancy in multiple sclerosis. Generated by immunoSEQ multiplex PCR, the TCRdb table keeps only in-frame clones and is missing some. The data hold about 52,000 clones, with about 92% observed a single time. The sequences come from CD4+ T cells from peripheral blood mononuclear cells, collected after pregnancy. The source of these receptors is a female donor in good health, enrolled as a control in a pregnancy study. Both conserved end residues are part of each CDR3. The size field is filled for only some rows; it gives once, few, many or a size class.

clone_size,v_call,j_call,cdr3_aa
NA,TRBV6-5,TRBJ1-2,CASSSDSYGYTF
few,TRBV5-1,TRBJ1-1,CASSAQGGSEAFF
NA,TRBV5-6,TRBJ2-5,CASSFRTGLQETQYF
NA,TRBV7-9,TRBJ1-5,CASSMGLSRPQHF
NA,TRBV6-5,TRBJ1-2,CASSYIGGSYGYTF
NA,TRBV18,TRBJ2-1,CASSPTTGGREQFF
NA,TRBV6-5,TRBJ2-7,CASSYSRGYEQYF
NA,TRBV27,TRBJ1-5,CASSLGQGAGQPQHF
NA,TRBV11-2,TRBJ1-4,CASSSARTGGREKLFF
NA,TRBV23-1,TRBJ1-5,CASSQSAGGDQPQHF
NA,TRBV6-5,TRBJ1-2,CASIAGANYGYTF
once,TRBV18,TRBJ1-5,CASSPPGTDSNQPQHF
NA,TRBV19,TRBJ2-3,CASSIGLGASTDTQYF
NA,TRBV25-1,TRBJ2-2,CASRPDRVGTGELFF
NA,TRBV6-6,TRBJ1-6,CASSYSSDSPLHF
NA,TRBV6-6,TRBJ2-1,CASRDTGVTSYNEQFF
NA,TRBV30,TRBJ2-1,CAWNPGLHYNEQFF
NA,TRBV19,TRBJ1-2,CASSMPGGGSYGYTF
NA,TRBV7-9,TRBJ2-7,CASNDRGPTYEQYF
NA,TRBV7-9,TRBJ2-1,CASSSRDRVNEQFF